Listed here is a single TCR beta chain. What it recognizes is unknown. Multiplex touch-down PCR with TRB-A/B primers amplified rearranged V-D-J TRB sequences. TCRdb itself ran the multiplex PCR reads through MiXCR, one entry per CDR3 protein. The table shows around 6,200 distinct CDR3 sequences, with about 32% occurring only once. Amplification of TCR beta used genomic DNA extracted from peripheral blood. CDR3 length equals 16 residues. With V trimmed by 3 bases and J by 3 bases, 4 bases remained unmatched. Germline values: CDR1 SGHDT, CDR2 YYEEEE. This record belongs to a study of T cell repertoires in aging, cancer and after chemotherapy. Study outcomes and limitations: Lymphoid organ infiltration in hematological cancer patients may impair thymic emigration or peripheral T cell expansion.

This clonotype was sampled from a human donor with a blood cancer. V is TRBV5-6 and J is TRBJ2-1; TRBD2 matches 12 bases. Sequencing used blood. The CDR3: CASSSPTSGSYNEQFF. The CDR3 coding sequence is TGTGCCAGCAGCTCTCCGACTAGCGGGAGCTACAATGAGCAGTTCTTC. The entire variable domain, with the rest obtained from reference TRBV5-6 and TRBJ2-1, is as follows: DAGVTQSPTHLIKTRGQQVTLRCSPKSGHDTVSWYQQALGQGPQFIFQYYEEEERQRGNFPDRFSGHQFPNYSSELNVNALLLGDSALYLCASSSPTSGSYNEQFFGPGTRLTVL.